This T cell receptor (beta chain) is drawn from a study of post-analysis software for immune sequencing data. Study-level points and caveats: With TRBV5-6, TRBV5-1 and TRBV20-1 included, about five TRBV segments were more frequent in patients than in controls.

Per the germline V gene, CDR1 is ENHRY and CDR2 is SYGVKD. This CDR3 has 14 residues. Deletions cut 7 bases from V and 4 bases from J, with 11 bases between. For this clonotype: The antigen remains unidentified.

Unique molecular identifiers featured in each of the TCR beta cDNA libraries. MiXCR was run by TCRdb on the PCR reads, yielding one entry per CDR3 protein. The table records 750,000 to 950,000 distinct CDR3 sequences, approximately 53% of them present only once. This receptor was identified in a girl between 10 and 17 years old with multiple sclerosis. The V call is TRBV10-3, the J call TRBJ2-6, with D tentatively TRBD2 (5 bases). Material: blood. CDR3 protein: CAITPSSGANVLTF. DNA for the CDR3: TGTGCCATCACCCCTAGCTCGGGGGCCAACGTCCTGACTTTC.